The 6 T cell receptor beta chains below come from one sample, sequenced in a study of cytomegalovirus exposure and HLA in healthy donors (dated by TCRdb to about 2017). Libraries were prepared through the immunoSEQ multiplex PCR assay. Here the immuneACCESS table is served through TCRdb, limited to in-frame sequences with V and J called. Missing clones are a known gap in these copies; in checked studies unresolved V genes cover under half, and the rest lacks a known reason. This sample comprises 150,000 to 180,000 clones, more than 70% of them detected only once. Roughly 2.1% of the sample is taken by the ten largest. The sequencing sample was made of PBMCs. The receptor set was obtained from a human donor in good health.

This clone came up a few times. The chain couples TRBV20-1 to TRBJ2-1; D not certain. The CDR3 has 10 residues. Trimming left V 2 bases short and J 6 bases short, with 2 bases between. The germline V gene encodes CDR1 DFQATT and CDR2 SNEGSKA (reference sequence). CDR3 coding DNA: TGCAGTGCTAGACTCAATGAGCAGTTCTTC. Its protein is CSARLNEQFF.

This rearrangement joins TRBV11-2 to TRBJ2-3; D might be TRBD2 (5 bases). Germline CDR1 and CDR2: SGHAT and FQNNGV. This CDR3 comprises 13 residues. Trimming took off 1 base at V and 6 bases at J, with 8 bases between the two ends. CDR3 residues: CASSLGERDTQYF. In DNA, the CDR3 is TGTGCCAGCAGCTTAGGGGAGAGGGATACGCAGTATTTT.

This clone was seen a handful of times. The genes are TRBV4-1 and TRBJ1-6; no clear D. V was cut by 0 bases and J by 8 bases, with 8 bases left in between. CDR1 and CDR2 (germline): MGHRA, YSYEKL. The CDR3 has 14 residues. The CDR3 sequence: CASSQEAGYSPLHF. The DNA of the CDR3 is TGCGCCAGCAGCCAAGAGGCGGGATATTCACCCCTCCACTTT.

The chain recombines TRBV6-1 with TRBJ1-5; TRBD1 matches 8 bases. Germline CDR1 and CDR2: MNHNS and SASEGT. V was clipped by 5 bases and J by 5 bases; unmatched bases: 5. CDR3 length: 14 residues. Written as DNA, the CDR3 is TGTGCCAGCAGTCACGACAGGGGTGATCAGCCCCAGCATTTT. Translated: CASSHDRGDQPQHF.

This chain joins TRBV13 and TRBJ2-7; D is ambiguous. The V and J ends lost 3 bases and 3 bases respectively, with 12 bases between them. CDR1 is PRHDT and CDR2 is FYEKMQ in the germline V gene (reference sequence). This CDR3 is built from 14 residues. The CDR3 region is CASSFVISNYEQYF. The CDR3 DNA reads TGTGCCAGCAGCTTTGTGATTAGCAACTACGAGCAGTACTTC.

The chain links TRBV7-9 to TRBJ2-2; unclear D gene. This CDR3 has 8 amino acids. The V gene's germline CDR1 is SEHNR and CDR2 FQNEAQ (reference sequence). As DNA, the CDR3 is TGTCTATCGGGGGAGCTGTTTTTT. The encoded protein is CLSGELFF. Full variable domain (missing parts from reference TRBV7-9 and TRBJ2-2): DTGVSQNPRHKITKRGQNVTFRCDPISEHNRLYWYRQTLGQGPEFLTYFQNEAQLEKSRLLSDRFSAERPKGSFSTLEIQRTEQGDSAMYLCLSGELFFGEGSRLTVL.